This T cell receptor beta chain was captured in a study of T cell repertoires in cytomegalovirus infection. Study observations and caveats: The study found HLA-C-restricted CMV-specific TCR beta clonotypes dominating the ex vivo response.

Trimming at V came to 6 bases and at J to 4 bases, leaving 11 bases not matched to a gene. CDR3 length: 15 amino acids. Germline CDR1 and CDR2: LNHDA and SQIVND (reference sequence). Details on this clonotype: The antigen is undetermined.

TCRdb re-called the reads with MiXCR, one entry per CDR3 protein. The data contain about 740,000 distinct CDR3 sequences, roughly a third of them singletons. The J gene is TRBJ2-5, the V gene TRBV19; the match to TRBD1 covers 7 bases. The receptor was isolated from a human donor in good health (CMV status not recorded). Some clones in this sample may be carry-over from other donors' samples. Source: cultured PBMCs, taken from culture after CMV antigen stimulation. CDR3 region: CASRRTGVGGETQYF. The CDR3, as DNA: TGTGCCAGTAGGCGAACAGGGGTCGGAGGAGAGACCCAGTACTTC.